This note documents a single T cell receptor (beta chain) sequence. Its antigen is not known. These data come from a study of long-term antiretroviral therapy in people with HIV. General study results and limits: HIV repertoires had narrower CDR3 length ranges than controls. Specimen acquisition occurred between 2004 and 2017, potentially under older ART regimens.

The CDR3 consists of 15 residues. Germline CDR1 and CDR2: MDHEN and SYDVKM. Trimming removed 4 bases from V and 0 bases from J, with 9 bases in between. Each sample contained about 0.95-11 million cryopreserved PBMC, thawed before DNA extraction. Survey level was the resolution at which the v3.0 immunoSEQ assay ran. Sequencing efforts were directed toward about 40,000-55,000 T-cell genomes per sample. Measured with immunoSEQ multiplex PCR; TCRdb has only the in-frame clones, and not every one. Found here are 20,000 to 30,000 clones, about 86% of them singletons; the top ten hold 15% to 20%. The clonotype originates from a woman aged 18-29 years with HIV. Source: unsorted PBMCs, taken at the start of antiretroviral therapy, before treatment. The rearrangement uses TRBV28 and TRBJ2-2; maybe TRBD2 (6 bases). CDR3 loop: CASSSGTPNTGELFF. The CDR3 DNA is TGTGCCAGCAGTTCGGGGACTCCGAACACCGGGGAGCTGTTTTTT.